This entry is about one T cell receptor beta chain. The record originates from a study of blood T cell repertoires in COVID-19. The CDR3 sequence is 14 residues long. Repertoires were generated with immunoSEQ multiplex PCR, while TCRdb's copy carries only in-frame clones and drops some. The sample lists hundreds of thousands of clones, around nine tenths seen once, with about 1.6% in the top ten. The V call is TRBV7-5, the J call TRBJ2-1; the table's D call, TRBD2, has no DNA check behind it. TRBV7-5 is assigned pseudogene status. Sequenced sample: peripheral blood. The receptor comes from a woman aged 60-75 years who had recovered from COVID-19. In DNA form, the CDR3 reads TGTGCCAGAAGCCCGGAAAGTGGGGGGGCTCAGCAGTTCTTC. It encodes CARSPESGGAQQFF.